This TCR beta chain derives from a study of neurological immune-mediated disorders (dated by TCRdb to between 2018 and 2020). About the study as a whole: Among the approximately 34 multiple sclerosis patients, relapsing-remitting MS accounted for around 30 and secondary progressive MS accounted for 3. The approximately 98 TCR-beta libraries included longitudinal samples, technical triplicates and paired sorted CD4+ and CD8+ T-cell subsets alongside PBMC samples. The study compared peripheral blood TCR-beta repertoires of HTLV-I-associated myelopathy (HAM/TSP) patients, multiple sclerosis patients and healthy controls using UMI-based sequencing. The cohort included roughly 71 subjects: some 14 with HAM/TSP, about 34 with multiple sclerosis, and some 20 healthy controls.

cDNA was synthesized by template-switch 5'RACE using a primer with a 10-nucleotide random unique molecular identifier that tagged each TCR transcript. Every sequencing run covered 15-18 subjects and yielded more than 180 million TCR-beta sequences. Total RNA was extracted with the RNeasy kit. Using the KAPA Real-time Library Amplification kit, TCR-beta VDJ regions were amplified with primers for the TCR constant region and the 5'RACE anchor. Sample indexes and Illumina adaptors were added in a first PCR, after which library yield was increased in a second PCR. The roughly 650 bp TCR product was size-selected on a 2% E-gel SizeSelection system after Ampure bead purification. Before pooling, library quality was checked on a Bioanalyzer, concentration was measured with Qubit, and libraries were quantified with the Kapa Library Quantification kit. An Illumina HiSeq 2500 was used to sequence the libraries paired-end at 2 x 150 bp. To increase sequence diversity, about 25-31% phiX was spiked into each library pool. Processing in the source paper ran as follows. Quality-filtered reads were processed with the UMI-based MiGEC pipeline, which removed over 75% of raw TCR sequences during error correction. IMGT germline references were used for alignment of VDJ genes, and clonotypes were defined by a unique CDR3 amino acid sequence together with V-J genes. Clonal expansion, Shannon diversity, and CDR3 relatedness (CalcPairwiseDistances, ClusterSamples) were evaluated with VDJtools, and phylogenetic trees were built with CLCbio workbench. A clone was classed as expanded if it had 8 or more unique UMIs, a cutoff based on coefficient-of-variation modelling across technical triplicates. TCRdb handled the public reads itself, with Q25 trimming in fastp and clone calling in MiXCR, and kept productive beta chains. Rows with a matching CDR3 protein are joined into one entry that keeps the most common DNA and genes. The V and J calls reflect TCRdb's pipeline rather than the authors' work. Counted in this sample were 70,000 or so distinct CDR3 sequences; 3.2% of them appeared once. The top ten hold about 5% of the sample.

The CDR3 measures 13 amino acids from cysteine to phenylalanine. The CDR3 DNA has 39 bases and is translated from base 1. A distance of 10 bases separates the germline ends of V and J, which lose 2 bases and 6 bases respectively. For unsorted PBMC libraries, 2 million PBMCs were used after storage in RNAlater at -80 degrees C until RNA extraction. Multiple sclerosis patients were enrolled in a US clinical protocol evaluating disease progression by magnetic resonance imaging. PBMCs were separated from peripheral blood using Ficoll-Hypaque density gradient centrifugation and then cryopreserved in liquid nitrogen. In its sample, this clonotype was seen many times. It lacks a known antigen. No base quality values were provided; no much bigger clone lies one nucleotide off. Study-level results and caveats: Expanded clones from different subjects shared no identical CDR3 amino acid sequences, which suggests that TCR-beta repertoires were private in all groups. The highest TCR clonal expansion was observed in HAM/TSP patients, whereas the lowest was observed in MS patients, even when compared with healthy controls. No clinical or MRI features were associated with the MS cluster, and the authors said that larger cohorts are needed. Phylogenetic analysis grouped repertoires from 18 of 34 MS patients into a cluster of related CDR3 sequences, suggesting a possible repertoire-level signature.

This TCR was recovered from a woman aged 45-60 years with multiple sclerosis. The sequencing input was PBMCs. The chain is encoded by TRBV12-3 or TRBV12-4 joined to TRBJ2-5; the D gene is perhaps TRBD1, on 6 matching bases. The sequence in DNA is TGTGCCAGCAGTTTACCCACAGGGAAGACCCAGTACTTC. Translated, it gives CASSLPTGKTQYF.